This T cell receptor beta chain was documented in a study of vaccination and CD4 T cells after COVID-19. Overall study: Typically, post-vaccine samples were obtained a median about 79 days after dose two, within a range of 14 to 241. A CEFX pool, an HIV-1 Nef pool, or no peptide went to control cultures.

V shed 3 bases and J 3 bases; nucleotides not matched to a gene: 3. Germline V gives CDR1 SGHTA, CDR2 FQGNSA. CDR3 length: 15 amino acids. In its sample, this clonotype was seen a few times. Antigen: not known. The treatment was: approximately nine-day PBMC culture with coronavirus spike peptide pools or control peptides (ViraFEST assay). The study sequenced cultured CD4+ T cell DNA using the Oncomine TCR Beta short-read assay. Genomic DNA was isolated from CD4+ T cells that had been cultured. TCRdb ran MiXCR on the PCR reads and lists one entry per CDR3 protein. The repertoire includes nearly 15,000 distinct CDR3 sequences, roughly 50% of them detected once, and around 4.2% sits in the top ten.

The sample in question was CD4+ T cells from blood, cultured in vitro, obtained before SARS-CoV-2 vaccination. The chain combines TRBV7-2 with TRBJ2-1; 9 nucleotides match TRBD2. This receptor was taken from a human donor who had recovered from COVID-19. The CDR3 nucleotides are TGTGCCAGCAGCTTCGGACTAGCGAACTACAATGAGCAGTTCTTC. Amino acids: CASSFGLANYNEQFF.